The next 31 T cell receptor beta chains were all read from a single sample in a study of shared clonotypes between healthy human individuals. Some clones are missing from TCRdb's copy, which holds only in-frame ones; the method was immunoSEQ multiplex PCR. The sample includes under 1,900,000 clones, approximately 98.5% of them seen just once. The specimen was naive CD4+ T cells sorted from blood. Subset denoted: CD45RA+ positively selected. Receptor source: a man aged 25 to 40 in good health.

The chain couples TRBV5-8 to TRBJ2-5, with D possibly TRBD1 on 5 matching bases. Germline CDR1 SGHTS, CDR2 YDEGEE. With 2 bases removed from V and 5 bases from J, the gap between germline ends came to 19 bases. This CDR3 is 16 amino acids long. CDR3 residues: CASSFARAPGLETQYF. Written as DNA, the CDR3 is TGTGCCAGCAGCTTCGCTCGGGCGCCAGGGTTGGAGACCCAGTACTTC.

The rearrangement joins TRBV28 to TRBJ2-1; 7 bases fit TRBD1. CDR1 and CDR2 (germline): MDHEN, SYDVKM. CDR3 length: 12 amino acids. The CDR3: CVAGGSYNEQFF. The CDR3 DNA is TGTGTCGCAGGGGGCTCCTACAATGAGCAGTTCTTC. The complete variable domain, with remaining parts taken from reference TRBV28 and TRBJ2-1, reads DVKVTQSSRYLVKRTGEKVFLECVQDMDHENMFWYRQDPGLGLRLIYFSYDVKMKEKGDIPEGYSVSREKKERFSLILESASTNQTSMYLCVAGGSYNEQFFGPGTRLTVL.

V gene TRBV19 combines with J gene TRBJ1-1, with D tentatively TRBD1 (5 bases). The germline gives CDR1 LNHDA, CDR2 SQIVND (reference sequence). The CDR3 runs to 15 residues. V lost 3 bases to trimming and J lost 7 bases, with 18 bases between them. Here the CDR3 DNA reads TGTGCCAGTAGTATCTTTGGGGCGGACCCAAATGAAGCTTTCTTT. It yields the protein CASSIFGADPNEAFF.

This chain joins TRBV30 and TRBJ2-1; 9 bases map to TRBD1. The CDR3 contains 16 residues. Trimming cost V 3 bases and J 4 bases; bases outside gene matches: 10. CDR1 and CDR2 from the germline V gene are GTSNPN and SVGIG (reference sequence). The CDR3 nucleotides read TGTGCCTGGAGCCCACTTACAGGGGGCTTTTACAATGAGCAGTTCTTC. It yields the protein CAWSPLTGGFYNEQFF.

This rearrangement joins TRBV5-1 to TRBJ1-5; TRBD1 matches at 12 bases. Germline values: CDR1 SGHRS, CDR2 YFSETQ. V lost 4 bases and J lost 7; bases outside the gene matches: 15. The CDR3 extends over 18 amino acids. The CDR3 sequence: CASSTRDRGRVIEQPQHF. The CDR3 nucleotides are TGCGCCAGCAGCACCCGGGACAGGGGGCGCGTTATAGAACAGCCCCAGCATTTT.

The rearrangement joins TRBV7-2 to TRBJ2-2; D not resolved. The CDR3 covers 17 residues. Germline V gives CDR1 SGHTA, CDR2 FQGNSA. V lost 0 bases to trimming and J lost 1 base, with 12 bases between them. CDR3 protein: CASSLAAQLLNTGELFF. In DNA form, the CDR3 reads TGTGCCAGCAGCTTAGCGGCCCAGCTCTTGAACACCGGGGAGCTGTTTTTT.

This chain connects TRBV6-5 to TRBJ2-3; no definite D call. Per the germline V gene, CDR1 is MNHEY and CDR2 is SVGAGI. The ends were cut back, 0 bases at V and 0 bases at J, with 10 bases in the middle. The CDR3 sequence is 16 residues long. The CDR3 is CASSYSSSQSTDTQYF. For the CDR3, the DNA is TGTGCCAGCAGTTACTCGTCCAGCCAAAGCACAGATACGCAGTATTTT.

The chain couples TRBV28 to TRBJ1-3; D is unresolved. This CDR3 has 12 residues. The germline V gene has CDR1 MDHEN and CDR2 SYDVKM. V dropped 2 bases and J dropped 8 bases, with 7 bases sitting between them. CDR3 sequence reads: CASSLPSHTIYF. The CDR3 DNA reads TGTGCCAGCAGTTTACCCTCCCACACCATATATTTT.

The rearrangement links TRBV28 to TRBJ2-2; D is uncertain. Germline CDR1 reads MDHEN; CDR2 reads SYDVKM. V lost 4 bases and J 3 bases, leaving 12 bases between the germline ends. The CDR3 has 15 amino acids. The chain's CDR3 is CASSSTPWYTGELFF. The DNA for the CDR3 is TGTGCCAGCAGTTCTACCCCTTGGTACACCGGGGAGCTGTTTTTT.

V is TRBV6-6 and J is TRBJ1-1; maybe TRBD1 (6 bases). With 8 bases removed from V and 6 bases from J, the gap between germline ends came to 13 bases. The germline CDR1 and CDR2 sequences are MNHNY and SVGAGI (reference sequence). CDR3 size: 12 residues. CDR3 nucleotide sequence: TGTGCCAGCCGTGGGGGGGGCGCTGAAGCTTTCTTT. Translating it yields CASRGGGAEAFF.

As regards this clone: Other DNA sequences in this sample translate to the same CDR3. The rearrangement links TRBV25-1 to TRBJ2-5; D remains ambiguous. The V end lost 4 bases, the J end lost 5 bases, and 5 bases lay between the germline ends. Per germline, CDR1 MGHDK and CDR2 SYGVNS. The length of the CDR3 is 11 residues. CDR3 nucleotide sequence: TGTGCCAGCAGTGCTTTGGAGACCCAGTACTTC. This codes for CASSALETQYF.

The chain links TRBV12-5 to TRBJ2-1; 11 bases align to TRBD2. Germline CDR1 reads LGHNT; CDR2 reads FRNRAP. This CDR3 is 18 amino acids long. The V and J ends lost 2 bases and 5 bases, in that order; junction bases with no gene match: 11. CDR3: CASGLLLAGALGHNEQFF. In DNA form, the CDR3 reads TGTGCTAGTGGTTTGTTACTAGCGGGAGCCCTGGGCCACAATGAGCAGTTCTTC. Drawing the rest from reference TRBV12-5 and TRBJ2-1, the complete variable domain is DARVTQTPRHKVTEMGQEVTMRCQPILGHNTVFWYRQTMMQGLELLAYFRNRAPLDDSGMPKDRFSAEMPDATLATLKIQPSEPRDSAVYFCASGLLLAGALGHNEQFFGPGTRLTVL.

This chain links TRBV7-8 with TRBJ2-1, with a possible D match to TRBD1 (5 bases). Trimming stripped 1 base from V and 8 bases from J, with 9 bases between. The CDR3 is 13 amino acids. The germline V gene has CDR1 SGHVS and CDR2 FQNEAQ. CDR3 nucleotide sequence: TGTGCCAGCAGCTTAGGTCAGGGTTATGAGCAGTTCTTC. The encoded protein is CASSLGQGYEQFF.

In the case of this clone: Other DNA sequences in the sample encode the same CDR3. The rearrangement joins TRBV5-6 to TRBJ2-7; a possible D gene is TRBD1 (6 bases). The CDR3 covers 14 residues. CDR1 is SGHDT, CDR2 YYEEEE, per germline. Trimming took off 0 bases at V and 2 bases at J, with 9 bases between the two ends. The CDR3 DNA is TGTGCCAGCAGCTTGGAGGGGGTAACCTACGAGCAGTACTTC. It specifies CASSLEGVTYEQYF. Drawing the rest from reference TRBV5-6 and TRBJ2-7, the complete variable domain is DAGVTQSPTHLIKTRGQQVTLRCSPKSGHDTVSWYQQALGQGPQFIFQYYEEEERQRGNFPDRFSGHQFPNYSSELNVNALLLGDSALYLCASSLEGVTYEQYFGPGTRLTVT.

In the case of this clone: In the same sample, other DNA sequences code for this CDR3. This CDR3 is CAISGPNYGYTF. The DNA for the CDR3 is TGTGCCATCAGCGGCCCTAACTATGGCTACACCTTC. J is TRBJ1-2 and V is TRBV10-3; D is undetermined. V gave up 6 bases and J gave up 0 bases, with 5 bases separating them. Germline V CDR1 and CDR2: ENHRY, SYGVKD. The CDR3 is made up of 12 amino acids.

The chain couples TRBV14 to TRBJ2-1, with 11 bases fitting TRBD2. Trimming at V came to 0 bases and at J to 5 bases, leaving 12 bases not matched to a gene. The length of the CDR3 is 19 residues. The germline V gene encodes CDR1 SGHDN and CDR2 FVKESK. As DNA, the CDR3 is TGTGCCAGCAGCCAAGATCGTTCTCCTAGCGGGAGGCGACACAATGAGCAGTTCTTC. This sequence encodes CASSQDRSPSGRRHNEQFF.

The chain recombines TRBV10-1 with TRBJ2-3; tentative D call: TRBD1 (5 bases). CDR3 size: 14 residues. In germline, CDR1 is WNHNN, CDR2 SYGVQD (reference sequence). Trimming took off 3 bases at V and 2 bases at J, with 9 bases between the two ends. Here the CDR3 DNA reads TGCGCCAGCAGTGATCGACAGTCCACAGATACGCAGTATTTT. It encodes CASSDRQSTDTQYF.

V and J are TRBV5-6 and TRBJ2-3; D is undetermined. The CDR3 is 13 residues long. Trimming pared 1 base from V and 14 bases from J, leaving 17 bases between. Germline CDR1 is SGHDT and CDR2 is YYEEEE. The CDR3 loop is CASSLNRLPLPYF. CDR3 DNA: TGTGCCAGCAGCTTGAATAGACTCCCTCTCCCGTATTTT.

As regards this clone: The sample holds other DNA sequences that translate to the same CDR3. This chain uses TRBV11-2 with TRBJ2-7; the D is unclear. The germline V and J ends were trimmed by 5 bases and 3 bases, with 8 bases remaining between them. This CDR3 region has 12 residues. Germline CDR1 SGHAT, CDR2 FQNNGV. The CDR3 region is CASSRDGYEQYF. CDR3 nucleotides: TGTGCCAGCAGCCGAGACGGCTACGAGCAGTACTTC.

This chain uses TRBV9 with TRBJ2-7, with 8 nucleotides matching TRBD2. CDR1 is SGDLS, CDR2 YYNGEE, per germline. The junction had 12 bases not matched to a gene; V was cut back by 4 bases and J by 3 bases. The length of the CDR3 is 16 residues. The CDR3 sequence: CASSPQTSGPFYEQYF. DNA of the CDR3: TGTGCCAGCAGCCCCCAAACTAGCGGCCCCTTCTACGAGCAGTACTTC.

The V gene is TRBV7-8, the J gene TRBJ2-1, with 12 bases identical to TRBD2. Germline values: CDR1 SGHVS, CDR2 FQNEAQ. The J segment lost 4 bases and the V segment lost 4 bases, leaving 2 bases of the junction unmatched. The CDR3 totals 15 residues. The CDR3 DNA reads TGTGCCAGCAGCTCTAGCGGGAGGGGGTACAATGAGCAGTTCTTC. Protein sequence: CASSSSGRGYNEQFF.

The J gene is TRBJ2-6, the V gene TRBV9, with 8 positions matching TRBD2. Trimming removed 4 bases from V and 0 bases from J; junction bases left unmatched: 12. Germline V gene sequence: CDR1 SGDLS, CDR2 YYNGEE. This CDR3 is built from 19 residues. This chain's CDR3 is CASSHFGGGTSSGANVLTF. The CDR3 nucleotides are TGTGCCAGCAGCCACTTTGGCGGGGGGACAAGCTCTGGGGCCAACGTCCTGACTTTC.

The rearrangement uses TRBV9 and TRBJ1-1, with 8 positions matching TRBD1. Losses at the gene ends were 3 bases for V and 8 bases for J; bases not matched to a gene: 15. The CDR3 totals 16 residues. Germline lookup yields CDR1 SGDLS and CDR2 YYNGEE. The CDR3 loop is CASSADRGPFKYEAFF. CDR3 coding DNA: TGTGCCAGCAGCGCCGACAGGGGCCCCTTTAAGTACGAAGCTTTCTTT.

CDR3 nucleotide sequence: TGTGCCACCAGCATCGGGGACTACCAAGAGACCCAGTACTTC. Translating it yields CATSIGDYQETQYF. This chain joins TRBV15 and TRBJ2-5; possibly TRBD2 for D (6 bases). Germline CDR1 reads LNHNV; CDR2 reads YYDKDF (reference sequence). The CDR3 extends over 14 amino acids. V lost 4 bases to trimming and J lost 0 bases, with 9 bases between them.

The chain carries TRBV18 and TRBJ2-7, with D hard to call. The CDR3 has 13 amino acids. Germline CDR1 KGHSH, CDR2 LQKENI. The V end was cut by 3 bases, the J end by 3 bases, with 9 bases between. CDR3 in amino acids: CASSPIHYYEQYF. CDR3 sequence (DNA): TGTGCCAGCTCACCTATCCACTACTACGAGCAGTACTTC.

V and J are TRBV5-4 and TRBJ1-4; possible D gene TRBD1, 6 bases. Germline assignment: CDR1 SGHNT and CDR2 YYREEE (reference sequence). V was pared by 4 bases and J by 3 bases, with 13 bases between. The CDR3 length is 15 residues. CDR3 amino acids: CASSAGQPSNEKLFF. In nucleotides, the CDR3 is TGTGCCAGCAGCGCCGGACAGCCGTCTAATGAAAAACTGTTTTTT.

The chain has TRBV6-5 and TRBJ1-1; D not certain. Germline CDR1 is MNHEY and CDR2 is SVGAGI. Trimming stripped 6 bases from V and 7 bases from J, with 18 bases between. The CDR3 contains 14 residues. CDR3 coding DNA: TGTGCCAGCAGGTTTTCCACGGGTCGGGATGAAGCTTTCTTT. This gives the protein CASRFSTGRDEAFF.

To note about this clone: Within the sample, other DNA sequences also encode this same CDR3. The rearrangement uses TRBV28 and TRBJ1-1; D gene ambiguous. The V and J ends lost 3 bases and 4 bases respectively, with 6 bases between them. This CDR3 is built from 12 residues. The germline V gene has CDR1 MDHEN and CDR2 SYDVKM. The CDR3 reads CASSLSGTEAFF. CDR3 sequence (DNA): TGTGCCAGCAGTTTGTCAGGCACTGAAGCTTTCTTT.

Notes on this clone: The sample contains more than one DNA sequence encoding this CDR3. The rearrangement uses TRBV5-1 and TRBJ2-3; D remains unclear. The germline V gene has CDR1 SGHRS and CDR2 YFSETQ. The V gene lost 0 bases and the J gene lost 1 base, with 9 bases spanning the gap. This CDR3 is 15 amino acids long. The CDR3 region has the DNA TGCGCCAGCAGCTTGGCTGGGTCCGGCACAGATACGCAGTATTTT. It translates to CASSLAGSGTDTQYF.

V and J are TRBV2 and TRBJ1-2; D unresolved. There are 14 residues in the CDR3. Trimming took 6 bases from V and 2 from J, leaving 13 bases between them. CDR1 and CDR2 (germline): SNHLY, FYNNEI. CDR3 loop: CASSPSALNYGYTF. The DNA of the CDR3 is TGTGCCAGCAGCCCATCCGCCCTAAACTATGGCTACACCTTC.

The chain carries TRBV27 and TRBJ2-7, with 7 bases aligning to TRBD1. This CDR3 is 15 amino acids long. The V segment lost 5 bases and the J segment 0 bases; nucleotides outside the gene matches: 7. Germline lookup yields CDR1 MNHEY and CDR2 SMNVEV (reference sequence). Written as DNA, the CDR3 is TGTGCCAGCAGTCCAGCCGGGACAGCCTCCTACGAGCAGTACTTC. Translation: CASSPAGTASYEQYF.